The clone carrying this T cell receptor (beta chain) was recorded at least ten times. There are 16 residues in the CDR3. Germline trimming cut 5 bases from V and 4 bases from J; bases unmatched to any gene: 14. Germline CDR1 is SGHAT and CDR2 is FQNNGV. Unsorted whole blood yielded blood RNA, and germline DNA was extracted as well. This entry comes from a study of tumor-infiltrating lymphocytes in primary liver carcinoma. Total RNA amounting to roughly 0.5 ug was the source from which TCR beta cDNA was made with a constant-region primer. Three nested multiplex PCR rounds, a slightly modified ARM-PCR, produced the libraries for TCR beta. TRBV1-TRBV30 forward primers and a C-beta reverse primer were used in the first two PCR rounds, which each ran for around 10 cycles. Each CDR3 protein gets one entry after TCRdb re-called the multiplex PCR reads with MiXCR. The table records roughly 180,000 distinct CDR3 sequences, roughly three fifths of them present only once.

The V and J genes are TRBV11-2 and TRBJ2-7, with 7 positions matching TRBD1. Sequencing used peripheral blood. The clonotype comes from a man aged 35-49 years with primary liver carcinoma and hepatitis B virus infection. The CDR3 loop reads CASSPSPGTAPYEQYF. Written as DNA, the CDR3 is TGTGCCAGCAGCCCGTCTCCCGGGACAGCCCCATACGAGCAGTACTTC.